This T cell receptor (beta chain) was found in a study of tumor and adjacent non-tumor tissue in lung cancer. TCRbeta libraries were built with three rounds of nested PCR, modified from ARM-PCR. TCRdb re-analysed the multiplex PCR reads in MiXCR, keeping a single row per CDR3 protein. This table holds 90,000 to 110,000 distinct CDR3 sequences, roughly three fifths found once. No cell sorting was done before RNA was extracted from the tissue. This non-tumor lung sample came from over 3 cm beyond the tumor edge. This clonotype turned up a few times. A much larger clone differs from this one at a single base, so this may be a read error. This CDR3 is 17 amino acids long. CDR1 and CDR2 from the germline V gene are SGHDT and YYEEEE.

This chain links TRBV5-6 with TRBJ1-2; 7 positions agree with TRBD1. Material: distant non-tumor lung tissue. The clonotype was recovered from a man aged 60-69 years with non-small cell lung cancer. The CDR3 is CASSFELGQLMDYCYTF. The CDR3, as DNA: TGTGCCAGCAGCTTCGAACTGGGACAGCTTATGGACTATTGCTACACCTTC. Based on the CDR3 plus reference TRBV5-6 and TRBJ1-2, the full variable domain is DAGVTQSPTHLIKTRGQQVTLRCSPKSGHDTVSWYQQALGQGPQFIFQYYEEEERQRGNFPDRFSGHQFPNYSSELNVNALLLGDSALYLCASSFELGQLMDYCYTFGSGTRLTVV.